The clone carrying this T cell receptor (beta chain) was seen at least ten times. The sample is drawn from a study of Graves' ophthalmopathy and Graves' hyperthyroidism. RNA transcripts were the source from which TCR beta CDR3 regions were amplified. RT-PCR with HTBI primers came first, then second-round multiplex PCR. TCRdb reanalysed the multiplex PCR reads using MiXCR and keeps one entry per CDR3 protein. The table records over a million distinct CDR3 sequences, less than 45% of them present only once. Germline assignment: CDR1 KGHDR and CDR2 SFDVKD. The CDR3 is 14 residues long. V lost 7 bases and J lost 3, with 15 bases in between.

This chain connects TRBV24-1 to TRBJ2-7, with a tentative D call TRBD2 (6 bases). This TCR came from an adult man with Graves' hyperthyroidism. Sequencing input: peripheral blood or thyroid tissue (not recorded which). CDR3 in amino acids: CATSEGLGFYEQYF. CDR3 in DNA: TGTGCCACCAGCGAGGGACTGGGGTTCTACGAGCAGTACTTC.